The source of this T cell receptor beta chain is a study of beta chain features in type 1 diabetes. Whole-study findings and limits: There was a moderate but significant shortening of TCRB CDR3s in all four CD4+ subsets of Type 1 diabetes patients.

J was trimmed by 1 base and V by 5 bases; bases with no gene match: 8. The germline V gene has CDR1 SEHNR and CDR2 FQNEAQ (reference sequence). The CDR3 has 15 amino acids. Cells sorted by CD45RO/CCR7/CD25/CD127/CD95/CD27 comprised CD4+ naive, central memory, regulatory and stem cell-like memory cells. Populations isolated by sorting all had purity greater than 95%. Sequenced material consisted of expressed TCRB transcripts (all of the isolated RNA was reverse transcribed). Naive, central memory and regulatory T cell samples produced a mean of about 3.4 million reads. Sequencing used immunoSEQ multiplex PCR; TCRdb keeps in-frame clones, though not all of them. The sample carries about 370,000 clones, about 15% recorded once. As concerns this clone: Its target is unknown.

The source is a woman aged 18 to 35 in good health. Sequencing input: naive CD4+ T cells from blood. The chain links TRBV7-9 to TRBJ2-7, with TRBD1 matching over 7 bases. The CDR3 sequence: CASSPPLGQSYEQYF. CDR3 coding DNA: TGTGCCAGCAGCCCGCCGCTGGGACAGTCCTACGAGCAGTACTTC. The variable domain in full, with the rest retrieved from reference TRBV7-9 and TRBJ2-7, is DTGVSQNPRHKITKRGQNVTFRCDPISEHNRLYWYRQTLGQGPEFLTYFQNEAQLEKSRLLSDRFSAERPKGSFSTLEIQRTEQGDSAMYLCASSPPLGQSYEQYFGPGTRLTVT.